The rows below give T cell receptor beta chains drawn from one sample of a study of identical twins. A single record per CDR3 protein comes from TCRdb applying MiXCR to the 5' RACE reads. Of 450,000 to 650,000 distinct CDR3 sequences in the sample, approximately 10% were seen once. The sample also formed part of further work on yellow fever vaccine responses in identical twins.

The source material was PBMCs. These receptor sequences come from a young woman in good health. Both conserved end residues are part of each CDR3. D genes are given only for firm matches. The size of a clone is reported for some rows only, either as once, few or many, or as a class for expanded clones.

abundance	v_gene	d_gene	j_gene	CDR3nt	CDR3aa
-	TRBV10-3	-	TRBJ2-7	TGTGCCATCAGCGTGGAATCGAACGACTGGGAGCAGTACTTC	CAISVESNDWEQYF
many	TRBV20-1	-	TRBJ2-5	TGCAGTGCTAGAGCCTACAGGGCTATGCAAGAGACCCAGTACTTC	CSARAYRAMQETQYF
many	TRBV7-2	-	TRBJ2-3	TGTGCCAGCAAGTCCCAGGGTGTTCGCACAGATACGCAGTATTTT	CASKSQGVRTDTQYF
-	TRBV29-1	-	TRBJ2-5	TGCAGCGTTGAGACAGGTTTGCGAGAGACCCAGTACTTC	CSVETGLRETQYF
few	TRBV5-1	TRBD2	TRBJ2-3	TGCGCCAGCAGCTCCGGGACTAGCGGTGAGGATACGCAGTATTTT	CASSSGTSGEDTQYF
few	TRBV2	-	TRBJ2-4	TGTGCCAGCAGTGCCGGGACCGCCAAAAACATTCAGTACTTC	CASSAGTAKNIQYF
few	TRBV6-1	-	TRBJ1-1	TGTGCCAGCAGTCATGACAGCCTGAACACTGAAGCTTTCTTT	CASSHDSLNTEAFF
-	TRBV25-1	-	TRBJ2-5	TGTGCCAGCAGTGCCCAGGTGGCCCAGTACTTC	CASSAQVAQYF
few	TRBV19	-	TRBJ2-2	TGTGCCACCGGGCCGCGCCCCGCGAACACCGGGGAGCTGTTTTTT	CATGPRPANTGELFF
many	TRBV7-3	TRBD1	TRBJ1-2	TGTGCCAGCAGCTCGGGGACAGTCTATGGCTACACCTTC	CASSSGTVYGYTF
-	TRBV13	-	TRBJ2-4	TGTGCCAGCAGCTACAGGCCGGAACGAAACATTCAGTACTTC	CASSYRPERNIQYF
many	TRBV7-7	TRBD2	TRBJ2-5	TGTGCTAGCAGCCGAGGGACTAGGGCATTACAAGAGACCCAGTACTTC	CASSRGTRALQETQYF
many	TRBV19	-	TRBJ2-3	TGTGCCAGTAGTATAGGCCAGGGTGGGACAGATACGCAGTATTTT	CASSIGQGGTDTQYF
few	TRBV9	TRBD1	TRBJ1-1	TGTGCCAGCAGCGTATCGGCAGGGGGTGAAGCTGAAGCTTTCTTT	CASSVSAGGEAEAFF
few	TRBV4-2	-	TRBJ2-5	TGTGCCAGCAGCTCCAAGCTAGGTCGGCAAGAGACCCAGTACTTC	CASSSKLGRQETQYF
many	TRBV12-3/TRBV12-4	-	TRBJ2-2	TGTGCCAGCTCTTGGGGCAGTTACACCGGGGAGCTGTTTTTT	CASSWGSYTGELFF
-	TRBV12-5	-	TRBJ2-7	TGTGCTAGATCTCTCGGGACCCACGGGCTTTACGAGCAGTACTTC	CARSLGTHGLYEQYF
many	TRBV7-3	TRBD1	TRBJ1-1	TGTGCCAGCAGCTTATCAGGACAGGGGAACACTGAAGCTTTCTTT	CASSLSGQGNTEAFF
few	TRBV29-1	-	TRBJ2-7	TGCAGCGTTGAGGACACCTCCTACGAGCAGTACTTC	CSVEDTSYEQYF
once	TRBV7-9	-	TRBJ2-7	TGTGCCAGCAGCAGCGGGACACCTCACGAGCAGTACTTC	CASSSGTPHEQYF
many	TRBV20-1	-	TRBJ2-3	TGCAGTGCTACTTCTAGCGTTAGCACAGATACGCAGTATTTT	CSATSSVSTDTQYF
many	TRBV12-3/TRBV12-4	-	TRBJ2-2	TGTGCCAGTAGCCGTAAAGCGAACACCGGGGAGCTGTTTTTT	CASSRKANTGELFF
-	TRBV30	-	TRBJ1-1	TGTGCCTGGAGGGAAGGGGGGAACACTGAAGCTTTCTTT	CAWREGGNTEAFF
-	TRBV30	-	TRBJ1-4	TGTGCCTGGAGCGGTGAGGAGTCAACTAATGAAAAACTGTTTTTT	CAWSGEESTNEKLFF
few	TRBV6-1	TRBD1	TRBJ2-1	TGTGCCAGCAGTCCGACAGGGGGGCTCTATGAGCAGTTCTTC	CASSPTGGLYEQFF
many	TRBV29-1	TRBD2	TRBJ2-7	TGCAGCGTTGATGAGTCTGGAAGCGGGGTTCCCTACGAGCAGTACTTC	CSVDESGSGVPYEQYF
few	TRBV25-1	TRBD2	TRBJ2-7	TGTGCCAGCAGTGAATTTGCCGGACTAGCGGGAGAGGACGAGCAGTACTTC	CASSEFAGLAGEDEQYF
-	TRBV27	-	TRBJ1-6	TGTGCCAGCAGTTTATCCCAAAATAATTCACCCCTCCACTTT	CASSLSQNNSPLHF
-	TRBV2	-	TRBJ2-2	TGTGCCAGCACAAAAGACAGAACCGGGGAGCTGTTTTTT	CASTKDRTGELFF
few	TRBV27	-	TRBJ2-7	TGTGCCAGCAGTGGCGCTAGTCCCTACGAGCAGTACTTC	CASSGASPYEQYF
many	TRBV6-2/TRBV6-3	-	TRBJ2-1	TGTGCCAGCAGTTATAGGTCTATCTCCTACAATGAGCAGTTCTTC	CASSYRSISYNEQFF
many	TRBV5-1	-	TRBJ2-1	TGCGCCAGCAGCTTCGGGAGTTTAAACAATGAGCAGTTCTTC	CASSFGSLNNEQFF
many	TRBV24-1	-	TRBJ2-2	TGTGCCACCAGTGATCCAACGACAGGCACCGGGGAGCTGTTTTTT	CATSDPTTGTGELFF
few	TRBV7-2	-	TRBJ2-3	TGTGCCAGCAGCTTGACGGGGAGCCACACAGATACGCAGTATTTT	CASSLTGSHTDTQYF
-	TRBV7-2	-	TRBJ2-3	TGTGCCAGCAGCTTGGATCAGAACGGGTGGACAGATACGCAGTATTTT	CASSLDQNGWTDTQYF
-	TRBV5-6	TRBD2	TRBJ2-2	TGTGCCAGCAGCTTGGTAGCGGGAGGCTCCGGGGAGCTGTTTTTT	CASSLVAGGSGELFF
-	TRBV7-9	-	TRBJ1-2	TGTGCCAGCAGCTCTACCGACAGGCCCTCTCCGTATGGCTACACCTTC	CASSSTDRPSPYGYTF
-	TRBV7-3	TRBD1	TRBJ2-1	TGTGCCAGCAGCTTTATCGGGGACAGCTCCTACAATGAGCAGTTCTTC	CASSFIGDSSYNEQFF
few	TRBV18	TRBD2	TRBJ2-1	TGTGCCAGCTCTGCTGGACTAGCGGGGTTTTCCTACAATGAGCAGTTCTTC	CASSAGLAGFSYNEQFF
few	TRBV3-1	-	TRBJ1-1	TGTGCCAGCAGCCAAGAAGCGGGCCTGAACACTGAAGCTTTCTTT	CASSQEAGLNTEAFF
-	TRBV18	-	TRBJ1-4	TGTGCCAGCTCACCAGCGGAAAAACTGTTTTTT	CASSPAEKLFF
-	TRBV12-3/TRBV12-4	TRBD2	TRBJ2-3	TGTGCCAGCAATCTGAGGCGGGAGGGGAAAGATACGCAGTATTTT	CASNLRREGKDTQYF
few	TRBV7-9	-	TRBJ1-1	TGTGCCAGCAGCTTAGGATCTGGGAGGGACACTGAAGCTTTCTTT	CASSLGSGRDTEAFF
few	TRBV12-5	-	TRBJ2-1	TGTGCTAGTGGTTCGACCTCTCTTAGTCTGGGTGAGCAGTTCTTC	CASGSTSLSLGEQFF
many	TRBV5-1	-	TRBJ2-7	TGCGCCAGCAGCTTACAGGGTTCCGAGCAGTACTTC	CASSLQGSEQYF
many	TRBV12-3/TRBV12-4	-	TRBJ2-1	TGTGCCAGCAGAGCAAAGAGCTCCTACAATGAGCAGTTCTTC	CASRAKSSYNEQFF